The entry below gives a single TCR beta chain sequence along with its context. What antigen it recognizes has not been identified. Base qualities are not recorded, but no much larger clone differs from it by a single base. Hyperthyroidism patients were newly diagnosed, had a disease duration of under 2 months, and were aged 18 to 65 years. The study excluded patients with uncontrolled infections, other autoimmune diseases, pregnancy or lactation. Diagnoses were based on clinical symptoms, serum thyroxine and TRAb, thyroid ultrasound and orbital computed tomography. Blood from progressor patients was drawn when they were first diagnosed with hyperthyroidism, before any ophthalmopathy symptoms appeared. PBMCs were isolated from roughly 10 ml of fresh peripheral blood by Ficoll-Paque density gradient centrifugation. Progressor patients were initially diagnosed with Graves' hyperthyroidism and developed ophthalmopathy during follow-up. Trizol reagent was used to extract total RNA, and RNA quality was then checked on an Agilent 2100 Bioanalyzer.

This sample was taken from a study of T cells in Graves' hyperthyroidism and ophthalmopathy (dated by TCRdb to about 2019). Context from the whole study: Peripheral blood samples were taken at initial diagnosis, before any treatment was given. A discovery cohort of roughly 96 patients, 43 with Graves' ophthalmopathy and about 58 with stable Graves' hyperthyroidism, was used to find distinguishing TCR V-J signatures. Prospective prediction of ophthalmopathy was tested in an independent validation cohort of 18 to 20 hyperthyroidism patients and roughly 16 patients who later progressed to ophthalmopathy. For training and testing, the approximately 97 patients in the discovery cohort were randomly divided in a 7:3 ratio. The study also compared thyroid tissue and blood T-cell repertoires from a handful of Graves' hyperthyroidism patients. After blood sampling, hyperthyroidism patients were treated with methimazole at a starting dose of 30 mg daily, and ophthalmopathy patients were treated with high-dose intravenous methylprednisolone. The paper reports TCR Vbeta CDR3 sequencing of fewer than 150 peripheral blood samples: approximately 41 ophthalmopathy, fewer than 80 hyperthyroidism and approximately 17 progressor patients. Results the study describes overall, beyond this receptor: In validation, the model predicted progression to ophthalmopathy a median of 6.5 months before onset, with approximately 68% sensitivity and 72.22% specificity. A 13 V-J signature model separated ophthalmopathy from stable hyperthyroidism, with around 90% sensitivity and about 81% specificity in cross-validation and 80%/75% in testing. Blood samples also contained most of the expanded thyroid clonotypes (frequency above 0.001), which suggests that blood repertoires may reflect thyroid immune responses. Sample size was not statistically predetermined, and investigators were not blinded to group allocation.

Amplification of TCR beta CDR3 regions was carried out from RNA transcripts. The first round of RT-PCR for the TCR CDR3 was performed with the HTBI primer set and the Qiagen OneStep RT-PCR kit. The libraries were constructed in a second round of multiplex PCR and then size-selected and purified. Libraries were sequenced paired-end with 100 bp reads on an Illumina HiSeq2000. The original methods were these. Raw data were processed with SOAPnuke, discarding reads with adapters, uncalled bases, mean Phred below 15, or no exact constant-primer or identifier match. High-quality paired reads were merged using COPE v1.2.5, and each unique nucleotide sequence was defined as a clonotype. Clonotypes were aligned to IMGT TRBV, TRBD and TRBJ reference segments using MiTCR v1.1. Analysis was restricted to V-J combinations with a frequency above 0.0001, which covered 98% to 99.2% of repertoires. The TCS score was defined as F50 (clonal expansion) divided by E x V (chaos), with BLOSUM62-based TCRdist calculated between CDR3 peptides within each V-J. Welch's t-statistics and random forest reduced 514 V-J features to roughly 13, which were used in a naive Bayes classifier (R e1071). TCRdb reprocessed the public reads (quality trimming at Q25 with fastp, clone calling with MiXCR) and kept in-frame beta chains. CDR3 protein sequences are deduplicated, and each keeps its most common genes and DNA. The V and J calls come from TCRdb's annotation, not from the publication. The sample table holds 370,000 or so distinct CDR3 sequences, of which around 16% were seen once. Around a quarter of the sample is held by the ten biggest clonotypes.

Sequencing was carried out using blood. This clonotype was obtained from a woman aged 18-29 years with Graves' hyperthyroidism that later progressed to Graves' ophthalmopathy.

The CDR3 protein sequence reads: CASSGTSGSWVLNEQFF. The DNA sequence reads TGTGCCAGCAGTGGTACTAGCGGGAGTTGGGTATTAAATGAGCAGTTCTTC. The rearrangement combines TRBV6-1 with TRBJ2-1, and TRBD2 matches 11 of the central bases. The CDR3 contains 17 residues, cysteine and phenylalanine counted. Only the CDR3 DNA stays, 51 bases, in frame from base 1. CDR1 and CDR2 are read off the germline V gene as MNHNS and SASEGT. V is trimmed back by 4 bases and J by 7 bases, and the junction contains 12 bases that no gene match accounts for.